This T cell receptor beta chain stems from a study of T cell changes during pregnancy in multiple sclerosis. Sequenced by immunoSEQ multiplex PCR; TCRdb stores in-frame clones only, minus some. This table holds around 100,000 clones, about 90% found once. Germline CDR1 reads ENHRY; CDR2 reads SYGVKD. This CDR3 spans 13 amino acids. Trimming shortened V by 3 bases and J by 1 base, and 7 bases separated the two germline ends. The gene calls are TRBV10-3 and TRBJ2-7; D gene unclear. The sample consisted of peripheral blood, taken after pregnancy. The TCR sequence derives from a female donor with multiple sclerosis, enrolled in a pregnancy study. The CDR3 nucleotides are TGTGCCATCAGTGATACTCTTTCCTACGAGCAGTACTTC. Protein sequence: CAISDTLSYEQYF.